Sequencing of this T cell receptor beta chain was carried out in a study of cytomegalovirus exposure and HLA in healthy donors. Primers included in the PCR were 60 Vbeta and 13 Jbeta primers. Assay used: immunoSEQ multiplex PCR; TCRdb lists only in-frame clones, some missing. This sample yields 90,000 to 150,000 clones, of which around three quarters are seen a single time; 5.8% belongs to the top ten. This clone turned up a few times. The CDR3 extends over 13 amino acids. The V gene lost 6 bases and the J gene lost 4 bases, with 11 bases spanning the gap. CDR1 is SGHDT, CDR2 YYEEEE, per germline. This sequence joins TRBV5-6 and TRBJ1-5; a weak D match, TRBD1 (6 bases). The receptor was derived from a man aged 18-30 years in good health and CMV-seropositive. Sequenced input: PBMCs. CDR3 sequence: CASKLQGNQPQHF. The CDR3 coding sequence is TGTGCCAGCAAATTACAGGGAAATCAGCCCCAGCATTTT. The whole variable domain, filled in from reference TRBV5-6 and TRBJ1-5, reads DAGVTQSPTHLIKTRGQQVTLRCSPKSGHDTVSWYQQALGQGPQFIFQYYEEEERQRGNFPDRFSGHQFPNYSSELNVNALLLGDSALYLCASKLQGNQPQHFGDGTRLSIL.